These T cell receptor beta chains were read from a single sample in a study of cytomegalovirus exposure and HLA in healthy donors. The protocol was immunoSEQ multiplex PCR, while the TCRdb copy is restricted to in-frame clones and leaves out a portion. The sample records about 260,000 clones, 90% being singletons. Sequences were obtained from PBMCs. The receptors derive from a woman between 25 and 40 years old in good health and CMV-seronegative. Both conserved end residues are part of each CDR3. The D gene is left open where the match is weak. Clone size is stated in some rows and not others, as once, few, many or a class when expanded.

TRBD2	once	TRBV11-3	TRBJ2-3	CASSWGLAGITDTQYF	TGTGCCAGCAGCTGGGGCCTAGCGGGTATCACAGATACGCAGTATTTT
TRBD1	NA	TRBV27	TRBJ2-7	CASSLQTGAEQYF	TGTGCCAGCAGTCTCCAGACAGGGGCCGAGCAGTACTTC
TRBD1	NA	TRBV5-6	TRBJ2-7	CASSSETGISYEQYF	TGTGCCAGCAGCTCGGAGACAGGGATAAGCTACGAGCAGTACTTC
NA	NA	TRBV27	TRBJ2-5	CASSRPGQETQYF	TGTGCCAGCAGCAGGCCGGGCCAAGAGACCCAGTACTTC
TRBD1	NA	TRBV5-1	TRBJ2-3	CASTGKQGAIPPDTQYF	TGCGCCAGCACCGGAAAACAGGGGGCAATCCCCCCAGATACGCAGTATTTT
NA	NA	TRBV2	TRBJ2-1	CASSEALPSNEQFF	TGTGCCAGCAGTGAAGCGCTTCCTAGCAATGAGCAGTTCTTC
NA	few	TRBV28	TRBJ1-1	CASSWGLGRNTEAFF	TGTGCCAGCAGTTGGGGGTTGGGGAGGAACACTGAAGCTTTCTTT
NA	NA	TRBV6-4	TRBJ2-1	CASSRTELSEQFF	TGTGCCAGCAGCCGGACGGAGCTGAGTGAGCAGTTCTTC
NA	NA	TRBV7-9	TRBJ2-7	CASSLDGSTPHF	TGTGCCAGCAGCTTGGACGGGAGTACCCCTCACTTC
NA	once	TRBV9	TRBJ2-7	CASSVNEQYF	TGTGCCAGCAGCGTCAACGAGCAGTACTTC
NA	NA	TRBV10-3	TRBJ2-7	CAIRGDKNYEQYF	TGTGCCATCAGGGGGGACAAAAACTACGAGCAGTACTTC
NA	NA	TRBV9	TRBJ2-7	CASSVGNGAYEQYF	TGTGCCAGCAGCGTAGGGAACGGCGCCTACGAGCAGTACTTC
NA	NA	TRBV5-1	TRBJ1-2	CASRNTDSGYTF	TGCGCCAGCAGAAACACAGACAGTGGCTACACCTTC
NA	NA	TRBV25-1	TRBJ2-3	CASSPSTDTQYF	TGTGCCAGCAGCCCTAGCACAGATACGCAGTATTTT
TRBD2	once	TRBV7-8	TRBJ2-2	CASSFTSVPTGELFF	TGTGCCAGCAGCTTTACTAGCGTTCCCACCGGGGAGCTGTTTTTT
NA	NA	TRBV29-1	TRBJ2-3	CSPTVKDTQYF	TGCAGCCCGACAGTTAAAGATACGCAGTATTTT
NA	once	TRBV5-6	TRBJ2-7	CASSLGGTAYEQYF	TGTGCCAGCTCCCTGGGGGGGACAGCCTACGAGCAGTACTTC
TRBD2	NA	TRBV27	TRBJ2-7	CASSQREGPYEQYF	TGTGCCAGCAGCCAGCGGGAGGGCCCCTACGAGCAGTACTTC
NA	NA	TRBV27	TRBJ2-2	CASRSLDNGELFF	TGTGCCAGCCGGTCGTTGGACAACGGGGAGCTGTTTTTT
NA	NA	TRBV11-2	TRBJ2-5	CASSLGPGRRQETQYF	TGTGCCAGCAGCTTAGGGCCGGGACGGCGCCAAGAGACCCAGTACTTC
TRBD2	NA	TRBV18	TRBJ2-3	CASSPTGLAGGKGTDTQYF	TGTGCCAGCTCACCCACGGGACTAGCGGGAGGCAAAGGCACAGATACGCAGTATTTT
TRBD1	NA	TRBV18	TRBJ2-2	CASSPGQGASGELFF	TGTGCCAGCTCACCGGGACAGGGGGCTTCCGGGGAGCTGTTTTTT
NA	NA	TRBV7-2	TRBJ2-6	CASSLVAPSRSGANVLTF	TGTGCCAGCAGCTTAGTAGCCCCCTCTAGGTCTGGGGCCAACGTCCTGACTTTC
NA	few	TRBV5-4	TRBJ1-1	CASSFGTGTEAFF	TGTGCCAGCAGCTTCGGGACGGGGACTGAAGCTTTCTTT
TRBD1	NA	TRBV28	TRBJ2-1	CASSSTPGQGYNEQFF	TGTGCCAGCAGTTCGACTCCGGGACAGGGTTACAATGAGCAGTTCTTC
TRBD2	NA	TRBV7-9	TRBJ2-2	CASSAGLAGAGELFF	TGTGCCAGCAGCGCGGGACTAGCGGGAGCCGGGGAGCTGTTTTTT
NA	NA	TRBV4-3	TRBJ2-7	CASSYDTSYEQYF	TGCGCCAGCAGCTACGACACGTCCTACGAGCAGTACTTC
NA	NA	TRBV4-3	TRBJ1-2	CASSPQIGGAGYTF	TGCGCCAGCAGCCCCCAAATTGGGGGCGCCGGCTACACCTTC
TRBD1	NA	TRBV4-3	TRBJ1-1	CASSQDRGQGLPPTKNTEAFF	TGCGCCAGCAGCCAAGATCGGGGACAGGGATTACCCCCAACAAAAAACACTGAAGCTTTCTTT
TRBD2	NA	TRBV6-1	TRBJ2-3	CASSETSALTDTQYF	TGTGCCAGCAGTGAAACTAGCGCCCTCACAGATACGCAGTATTTT
NA	NA	TRBV5-4	TRBJ2-3	CASSLPRTDTQYF	TGTGCCAGCAGCTTGCCCCGCACAGATACGCAGTATTTT
TRBD2	NA	TRBV7-9	TRBJ2-7	CASSPPGLDSYEQYF	TGTGCCAGCAGCCCCCCGGGACTAGACTCCTACGAGCAGTACTTC
TRBD1	NA	TRBV25-1	TRBJ1-3	CASSDQGTARNTIYF	TGTGCCAGCAGTGATCAAGGGACAGCTCGAAACACCATATATTTT
TRBD2	NA	TRBV9	TRBJ2-1	CASSVARGSSYNEQFF	TGTGCCAGCAGCGTAGCCCGCGGGAGCTCCTACAATGAGCAGTTCTTC
NA	NA	TRBV5-6	TRBJ1-1	CASSAGPEAFF	TGTGCCAGCAGCGCAGGACCCGAAGCTTTCTTT
TRBD2	NA	TRBV15	TRBJ2-1	CATSILAGEYNEQFF	TGTGCCACCAGCATCCTAGCGGGAGAGTACAATGAGCAGTTCTTC
NA	NA	TRBV5-1	TRBJ2-1	CASSRGSRPNSYNEQFF	TGCGCCAGCAGCCGCGGGTCCCGGCCGAACTCCTACAATGAGCAGTTCTTC
NA	NA	TRBV6-1	TRBJ2-3	CASSPRDSTDTQYF	TGTGCCAGCAGTCCCCGTGACTCGACAGATACGCAGTATTTT
NA	NA	TRBV7-6	TRBJ2-1	CASSLAGGWEQFF	TGTGCCAGCAGCTTAGCAGGGGGGTGGGAGCAGTTCTTC
TRBD2	NA	TRBV27	TRBJ2-6	CASSRSNGLAGNSGANVLTF	TGTGCCAGCAGTAGATCTAACGGACTAGCGGGTAACTCTGGGGCCAACGTCCTGACTTTC
NA	NA	TRBV11-2	TRBJ2-7	CASSLVSAEQYF	TGTGCCAGCAGCCTAGTATCCGCCGAGCAGTACTTC
NA	NA	TRBV4-3	TRBJ2-6	CASSQDGGGANVLTF	TGCGCCAGCAGCCAAGATGGGGGTGGGGCCAACGTCCTGACTTTC
NA	once	TRBV6-4	TRBJ1-5	CASIRELSNQPQHF	TGTGCCAGCATCAGAGAACTGAGCAATCAGCCCCAGCATTTT
NA	NA	TRBV9	TRBJ2-7	CASSVDGLYEQYF	TGTGCCAGCAGCGTAGACGGCCTCTACGAGCAGTACTTC
NA	NA	TRBV5-1	TRBJ2-7	CASSRDGYSYEQYF	TGCGCCAGCAGCCGGGACGGCTACTCCTACGAGCAGTACTTC
NA	NA	TRBV27	TRBJ2-6	CASSFYTLGSSGANVLTF	TGTGCCAGCAGTTTTTACACGCTCGGGAGCTCTGGGGCCAACGTCCTGACTTTC
TRBD2	once	TRBV4-2	TRBJ2-7	CASSQDLGLAGSYEQYF	TGTGCCAGCAGCCAAGATCTTGGGCTAGCGGGAAGCTACGAGCAGTACTTC
NA	NA	TRBV15	TRBJ2-2	CATSTRQSNTGELFF	TGTGCCACCAGCACCAGACAGTCCAACACCGGGGAGCTGTTTTTT
NA	once	TRBV30	TRBJ1-1	CAWRGSLQGTEAFF	TGTGCCTGGAGGGGGTCCCTTCAGGGCACTGAAGCTTTCTTT
NA	NA	TRBV6-5	TRBJ2-7	CASGHNYEQYF	TGTGCCAGCGGACACAACTACGAGCAGTACTTC
NA	NA	TRBV5-6	TRBJ2-7	CASSLVQGSEQYF	TGTGCCAGCAGCTTGGTCCAAGGCTCCGAGCAGTACTTC
NA	NA	TRBV19	TRBJ1-1	CASSIRGSDGVGTEAFF	TGTGCCAGTAGTATCCGCGGATCGGATGGGGTGGGCACTGAAGCTTTCTTT
NA	NA	TRBV7-9	TRBJ2-7	CASSLSPHEQYF	TGTGCCAGCAGCTTAAGTCCCCACGAGCAGTACTTC
NA	few	TRBV4-3	TRBJ2-1	CASSQDLGSEQFF	TGCGCCAGCAGCCAAGATCTGGGATCCGAGCAGTTCTTC
NA	NA	TRBV10-1	TRBJ2-7	CATHPSLSLSAYEQYF	TGCGCCACCCATCCATCCCTTAGCCTCTCAGCCTACGAGCAGTACTTC
TRBD2	NA	TRBV7-3	TRBJ2-3	CASSLGGSGDTQYF	TGTGCCAGCAGCTTAGGCGGGAGTGGGGATACGCAGTATTTT
TRBD2	NA	TRBV9	TRBJ2-3	CASSRSGSASTDTQYF	TGTGCCAGCAGCCGTAGCGGGAGTGCTAGCACAGATACGCAGTATTTT